The 8 T cell receptor beta chains presented below share a single source sample, sequenced in a study of human T cells and chemical hapten exposure. Time point of the sample: pre-sensitization, week 0. Documented treatment: therapeutic diphenylcyclopropenone sensitization with weekly scalp DPC. TCRdb reanalysed the RACE reads using MiXCR and keeps one entry per CDR3 protein. The data show 250,000 or so distinct CDR3 sequences, just under 8% seen once. The sequencing here drew on whole blood, taken in connection with sensitization to the hapten diphenylcyclopropenone (DPC). The origin of the receptors is a man aged 18 to 29 with alopecia areata. Some clones in this sample may be carry-over from other donors' samples.

The sample holds many counts of this clonotype. The J gene is TRBJ2-7, the V gene TRBV4-3, with 8 bases lining up with TRBD1. Trimming at V came to 0 bases and at J to 0 bases, leaving 4 bases not matched to a gene. This CDR3 comprises 16 residues. Looked up from germline, CDR1 is LGHNA and CDR2 is YSLEER. CDR3 in amino acids: CASSQDDRGHSYEQYV. The CDR3 bases are TGCGCCAGCAGCCAAGATGACAGGGGCCACTCCTACGAGCAGTACGTC.

V and J are TRBV12-3 or TRBV12-4 and TRBJ2-1; 11 bases are shared with TRBD2. The CDR3 totals 15 residues. V dropped 7 bases and J dropped 4; count of bases not matched to a gene: 6. DNA of the CDR3: TGTGCCAGCACCCTACTAGCGGGAGATTACAATGAGCAGTTCTTC. Translation: CASTLLAGDYNEQFF.

This clonotype was picked up many times. This rearrangement joins TRBV25-1 to TRBJ1-6; unclear D gene. The CDR3 totals 14 residues. Trimming removed 7 bases from V and 6 bases from J, with 13 bases in between. CDR1 is MGHDK, CDR2 SYGVNS, per germline. The CDR3 bases are TGTGCCAGCATTTTAGAGGACTCTAATTCACCCCTCCACTTT. Encoded protein: CASILEDSNSPLHF.

This clonotype was seen repeatedly, ten times or more. The CDR3 nucleotides read TGTGCCAGCAGCCCGAGAGGGGACAGGGACACCGGGGAGCTGTTTTTT. Translation gives CASSPRGDRDTGELFF. This chain connects TRBV7-9 to TRBJ2-2, with TRBD1 identical over 9 bases. Germline trimming cut 5 bases from V and 3 bases from J; bases unmatched to any gene: 7. The CDR3 loop spans 16 amino acids. In germline, CDR1 is SEHNR, CDR2 FQNEAQ (reference sequence).

In its sample, this clonotype was seen a few times. V is TRBV4-3 and J is TRBJ1-5; 7 bases line up with TRBD1. From germline, CDR1 is LGHNA and CDR2 YSLEER. Trimming at V came to 0 bases and at J to 6 bases, leaving 8 bases not matched to a gene. The CDR3 covers 16 residues. CDR3 residues: CASSQDRGQGGQPQHF. DNA of the CDR3: TGCGCCAGCAGCCAAGATAGGGGGCAGGGAGGTCAGCCCCAGCATTTT.

This clonotype was picked up many times. The CDR3 region has the DNA TGTGCCAGCAGCGGGACCGTGAACACTGAAGCTTTCTTT. Translating it yields CASSGTVNTEAFF. The V and J genes are TRBV9 and TRBJ1-1, with no clear D. CDR1 and CDR2 from the germline V gene are SGDLS and YYNGEE. The CDR3 runs to 13 residues. Trimming cost V 3 bases and J 0 bases, with 6 bases left between them.

The rearrangement links TRBV7-9 to TRBJ1-6, with no clear D. V was clipped by 4 bases and J by 8 bases, with 12 bases between them. From germline, CDR1 is SEHNR and CDR2 FQNEAQ (reference sequence). The CDR3 length is 14 residues. Here the CDR3 DNA reads TGTGCCAGCAGCTCGGACGGTCTTTATTCACCCCTCCACTTT. Amino acids: CASSSDGLYSPLHF.

The chain uses TRBV6-2 or TRBV6-3 and TRBJ1-2; D might be TRBD1 (6 bases). This CDR3 has 11 amino acids. Trimming took off 10 bases at V and 4 bases at J, with 10 bases between the two ends. Germline V CDR1 and CDR2: MNHEY, SVGEGT. The CDR3 DNA reads as TGTGCCACGGACAGCTTCTATGGCTACACCTTC. Translation gives CATDSFYGYTF.